These 25 T cell receptor beta chains came from one sample sequenced in a study of T cells expressing NK-cell markers. TCRdb re-called the 5' RACE reads; one entry per CDR3 protein, DNA not given. The listing contains 500,000 to 700,000 distinct CDR3 sequences. The sample taken for sequencing was blood T cells: a sorted CD56 or NKG2C T cell subset, CD4+ or CD8+ T cells, or bulk PBMC T cells (not recorded which). These receptors were taken from a man younger than 30 in good health.

The chain carries TRBV29-1 and TRBJ2-7; TCRdb calls TRBD2, which cannot be checked without DNA. Looked up from germline, CDR1 is SQVTM and CDR2 is ANQGSEA. CDR3 length: 14 amino acids. The chain's CDR3 is CSVTGLAGVYEQYF.

This chain connects TRBV18 to TRBJ1-1. The CDR3 runs to 16 residues. Germline V gene data show CDR1 as KGHSH and CDR2 as LQKENI. This CDR3 reads CASSLGDGRMNTEAFF.

The chain uses TRBV11-1 and TRBJ2-4; TCRdb's D gene call, TRBD2, goes unchecked for lack of DNA. CDR3 length equals 18 residues. Germline V gene lookup returns CDR1 SGHAT and CDR2 FQDESV (reference sequence). This CDR3 reads CASSDKAGGVRAKNIQYF.

V gene TRBV7-2 combines with J gene TRBJ2-4; TCRdb proposes TRBD2, but this gene call is untestable without DNA. CDR1 SGHTA and CDR2 FQGNSA come from the germline V gene. There are 17 residues in the CDR3. This CDR3 is CASSPRVAGGLRNIQYF.

The V gene is TRBV12-3 or TRBV12-4, the J gene TRBJ1-4; TCRdb indicates TRBD1, and absent DNA this call remains unverified. The CDR3 runs 15 residues. The CDR3 region is CASSPPRTTNEKLFF.

The V gene is TRBV7-9, the J gene TRBJ2-4; TCRdb names TRBD2, which stays unverified in the absence of DNA. Germline CDR1 reads SEHNR; CDR2 reads FQNEAQ (reference sequence). The CDR3 has 13 amino acids. This chain's CDR3 is CASSFTGVYIQYF.

The genes are TRBV25-1 and TRBJ2-3; TCRdb's D call of TRBD2 is untestable without DNA. The CDR3 runs to 18 residues. The germline V gene has CDR1 MGHDK and CDR2 SYGVNS. This CDR3 reads CASSDSSGSFSGDYTQYF.

V and J are TRBV6-5 and TRBJ2-7. The CDR3 totals 12 residues. Germline values: CDR1 MNHEY, CDR2 SVGAGI. The CDR3 sequence is CASSYSAHEQYF.

The genes are TRBV12-3 or TRBV12-4 and TRBJ2-7; the D gene TCRdb calls, TRBD2, cannot be checked with no DNA. The CDR3 totals 17 residues. CDR3 in amino acids: CASSLGGLAGSSYEQYF.

The chain employs TRBV24-1 and TRBJ2-1; the TCRdb call, TRBD2, lacks DNA for checking. CDR1 is KGHDR, CDR2 SFDVKD, per germline. CDR3 length: 13 amino acids. The CDR3 spells CATHGLAENEQFF.

The genes are TRBV2 and TRBJ2-1; TCRdb's D call of TRBD1 is untestable without DNA. The V gene's germline CDR1 is SNHLY and CDR2 FYNNEI. This CDR3 comprises 14 residues. The CDR3 spells CAATQDIPFNEQFF.

J is TRBJ2-2 and V is TRBV5-1; absent DNA, TCRdb's TRBD2 call cannot be checked. The CDR3 spans 17 residues. Germline V gene lookup returns CDR1 SGHRS and CDR2 YFSETQ. CDR3 region: CASSLEFAGGRTGELFF.

This chain connects TRBV5-6 to TRBJ2-1; absent DNA, TCRdb's TRBD2 call cannot be checked. Per the germline V gene, CDR1 is SGHDT and CDR2 is YYEEEE. CDR3 length: 16 amino acids. The chain's CDR3 is CASSLLALAGVGEQFF.

The chain couples TRBV6-5 to TRBJ1-1; TCRdb returns TRBD1, unconfirmable since there is no DNA. The CDR3 length is 14 residues. Germline V gives CDR1 MNHEY, CDR2 SVGAGI. The CDR3 here is CASTLTGRDTEAFF.

This chain connects TRBV25-1 to TRBJ1-1; TCRdb indicates TRBD1, and absent DNA this call remains unverified. Germline CDR1 is MGHDK and CDR2 is SYGVNS. The CDR3 loop spans 18 amino acids. CDR3 protein: CASSANRDRDLVNTEAFF.

The V and J genes are TRBV6-5 and TRBJ2-1; the D call from TCRdb, TRBD2, cannot be confirmed without DNA. Germline V gene lookup returns CDR1 MNHEY and CDR2 SVGAGI. The CDR3 is made up of 15 amino acids. CDR3 protein: CASSYFLAGHNEQFF.

V is TRBV6-2 or TRBV6-3 and J is TRBJ2-1; TCRdb selects TRBD2, and the lack of DNA leaves this call unchecked. Germline values: CDR1 MNHEY, CDR2 SVGEGT. The CDR3 totals 20 residues. The CDR3 reads CASSYTSSGRLPTDQNEQFF.

The J gene is TRBJ2-5, the V gene TRBV2; TCRdb gives TRBD1 as the D gene, but with no DNA this cannot be confirmed. The CDR3 is 14 amino acids. Per the germline V gene, CDR1 is SNHLY and CDR2 is FYNNEI. The CDR3 here is CASRGQGSRQTQYF.

V and J are TRBV7-9 and TRBJ2-5; checking the TCRdb D call of TRBD1 is not possible without DNA. Per the germline V gene, CDR1 is SEHNR and CDR2 is FQNEAQ (reference sequence). This CDR3 spans 14 amino acids. The CDR3 protein is CASSSPGGSETQYF.

The CDR3 is CASSPQLGRGGETQYF. V gene TRBV9 combines with J gene TRBJ2-5; no DNA is available, so the TRBD1 call from TCRdb remains unchecked. Germline V gene sequence: CDR1 SGDLS, CDR2 YYNGEE. The CDR3 totals 16 residues.

V and J are TRBV18 and TRBJ2-5; the D call from TCRdb, TRBD1, cannot be confirmed without DNA. The CDR3 runs 16 residues. Per germline, CDR1 KGHSH and CDR2 LQKENI. The CDR3 is CASSPRTGGSQETQYF.

The chain couples TRBV6-5 to TRBJ1-5. The CDR3 has 13 residues. CDR1 MNHEY and CDR2 SVGAGI come from the germline V gene. The CDR3 region is CASGLDSNQPQHF.

The genes are TRBV12-3 or TRBV12-4 and TRBJ1-5; TCRdb proposes TRBD1, but this gene call is untestable without DNA. The CDR3 is 14 residues long. The chain's CDR3 is CASNPTGGNQPQHF.

The J gene is TRBJ2-1, the V gene TRBV11-3; TCRdb indicates TRBD2, and absent DNA this call remains unverified. This CDR3 comprises 15 residues. Germline CDR1 SGHNT, CDR2 YENEEA. The CDR3: CASSRRAGSYNEQFF.

The J gene is TRBJ2-5, the V gene TRBV15; TCRdb lists TRBD1, though no DNA is available to test this call. CDR3 length: 14 amino acids. The germline V gene has CDR1 LNHNV and CDR2 YYDKDF (reference sequence). CDR3 region: CATSRPGQYETQYF.